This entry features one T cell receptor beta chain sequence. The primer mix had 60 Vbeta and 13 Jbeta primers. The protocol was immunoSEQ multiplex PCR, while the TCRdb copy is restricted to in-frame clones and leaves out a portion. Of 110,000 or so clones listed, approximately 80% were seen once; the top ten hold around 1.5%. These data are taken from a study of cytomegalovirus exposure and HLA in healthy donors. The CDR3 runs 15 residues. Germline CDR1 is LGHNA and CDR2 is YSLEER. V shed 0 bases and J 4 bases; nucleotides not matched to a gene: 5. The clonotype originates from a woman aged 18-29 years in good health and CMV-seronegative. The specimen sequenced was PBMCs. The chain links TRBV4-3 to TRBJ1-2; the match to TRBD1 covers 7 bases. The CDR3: CASSQEGGFGYGYTF. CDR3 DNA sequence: TGCGCCAGCAGCCAAGAAGGGGGCTTCGGCTATGGCTACACCTTC.